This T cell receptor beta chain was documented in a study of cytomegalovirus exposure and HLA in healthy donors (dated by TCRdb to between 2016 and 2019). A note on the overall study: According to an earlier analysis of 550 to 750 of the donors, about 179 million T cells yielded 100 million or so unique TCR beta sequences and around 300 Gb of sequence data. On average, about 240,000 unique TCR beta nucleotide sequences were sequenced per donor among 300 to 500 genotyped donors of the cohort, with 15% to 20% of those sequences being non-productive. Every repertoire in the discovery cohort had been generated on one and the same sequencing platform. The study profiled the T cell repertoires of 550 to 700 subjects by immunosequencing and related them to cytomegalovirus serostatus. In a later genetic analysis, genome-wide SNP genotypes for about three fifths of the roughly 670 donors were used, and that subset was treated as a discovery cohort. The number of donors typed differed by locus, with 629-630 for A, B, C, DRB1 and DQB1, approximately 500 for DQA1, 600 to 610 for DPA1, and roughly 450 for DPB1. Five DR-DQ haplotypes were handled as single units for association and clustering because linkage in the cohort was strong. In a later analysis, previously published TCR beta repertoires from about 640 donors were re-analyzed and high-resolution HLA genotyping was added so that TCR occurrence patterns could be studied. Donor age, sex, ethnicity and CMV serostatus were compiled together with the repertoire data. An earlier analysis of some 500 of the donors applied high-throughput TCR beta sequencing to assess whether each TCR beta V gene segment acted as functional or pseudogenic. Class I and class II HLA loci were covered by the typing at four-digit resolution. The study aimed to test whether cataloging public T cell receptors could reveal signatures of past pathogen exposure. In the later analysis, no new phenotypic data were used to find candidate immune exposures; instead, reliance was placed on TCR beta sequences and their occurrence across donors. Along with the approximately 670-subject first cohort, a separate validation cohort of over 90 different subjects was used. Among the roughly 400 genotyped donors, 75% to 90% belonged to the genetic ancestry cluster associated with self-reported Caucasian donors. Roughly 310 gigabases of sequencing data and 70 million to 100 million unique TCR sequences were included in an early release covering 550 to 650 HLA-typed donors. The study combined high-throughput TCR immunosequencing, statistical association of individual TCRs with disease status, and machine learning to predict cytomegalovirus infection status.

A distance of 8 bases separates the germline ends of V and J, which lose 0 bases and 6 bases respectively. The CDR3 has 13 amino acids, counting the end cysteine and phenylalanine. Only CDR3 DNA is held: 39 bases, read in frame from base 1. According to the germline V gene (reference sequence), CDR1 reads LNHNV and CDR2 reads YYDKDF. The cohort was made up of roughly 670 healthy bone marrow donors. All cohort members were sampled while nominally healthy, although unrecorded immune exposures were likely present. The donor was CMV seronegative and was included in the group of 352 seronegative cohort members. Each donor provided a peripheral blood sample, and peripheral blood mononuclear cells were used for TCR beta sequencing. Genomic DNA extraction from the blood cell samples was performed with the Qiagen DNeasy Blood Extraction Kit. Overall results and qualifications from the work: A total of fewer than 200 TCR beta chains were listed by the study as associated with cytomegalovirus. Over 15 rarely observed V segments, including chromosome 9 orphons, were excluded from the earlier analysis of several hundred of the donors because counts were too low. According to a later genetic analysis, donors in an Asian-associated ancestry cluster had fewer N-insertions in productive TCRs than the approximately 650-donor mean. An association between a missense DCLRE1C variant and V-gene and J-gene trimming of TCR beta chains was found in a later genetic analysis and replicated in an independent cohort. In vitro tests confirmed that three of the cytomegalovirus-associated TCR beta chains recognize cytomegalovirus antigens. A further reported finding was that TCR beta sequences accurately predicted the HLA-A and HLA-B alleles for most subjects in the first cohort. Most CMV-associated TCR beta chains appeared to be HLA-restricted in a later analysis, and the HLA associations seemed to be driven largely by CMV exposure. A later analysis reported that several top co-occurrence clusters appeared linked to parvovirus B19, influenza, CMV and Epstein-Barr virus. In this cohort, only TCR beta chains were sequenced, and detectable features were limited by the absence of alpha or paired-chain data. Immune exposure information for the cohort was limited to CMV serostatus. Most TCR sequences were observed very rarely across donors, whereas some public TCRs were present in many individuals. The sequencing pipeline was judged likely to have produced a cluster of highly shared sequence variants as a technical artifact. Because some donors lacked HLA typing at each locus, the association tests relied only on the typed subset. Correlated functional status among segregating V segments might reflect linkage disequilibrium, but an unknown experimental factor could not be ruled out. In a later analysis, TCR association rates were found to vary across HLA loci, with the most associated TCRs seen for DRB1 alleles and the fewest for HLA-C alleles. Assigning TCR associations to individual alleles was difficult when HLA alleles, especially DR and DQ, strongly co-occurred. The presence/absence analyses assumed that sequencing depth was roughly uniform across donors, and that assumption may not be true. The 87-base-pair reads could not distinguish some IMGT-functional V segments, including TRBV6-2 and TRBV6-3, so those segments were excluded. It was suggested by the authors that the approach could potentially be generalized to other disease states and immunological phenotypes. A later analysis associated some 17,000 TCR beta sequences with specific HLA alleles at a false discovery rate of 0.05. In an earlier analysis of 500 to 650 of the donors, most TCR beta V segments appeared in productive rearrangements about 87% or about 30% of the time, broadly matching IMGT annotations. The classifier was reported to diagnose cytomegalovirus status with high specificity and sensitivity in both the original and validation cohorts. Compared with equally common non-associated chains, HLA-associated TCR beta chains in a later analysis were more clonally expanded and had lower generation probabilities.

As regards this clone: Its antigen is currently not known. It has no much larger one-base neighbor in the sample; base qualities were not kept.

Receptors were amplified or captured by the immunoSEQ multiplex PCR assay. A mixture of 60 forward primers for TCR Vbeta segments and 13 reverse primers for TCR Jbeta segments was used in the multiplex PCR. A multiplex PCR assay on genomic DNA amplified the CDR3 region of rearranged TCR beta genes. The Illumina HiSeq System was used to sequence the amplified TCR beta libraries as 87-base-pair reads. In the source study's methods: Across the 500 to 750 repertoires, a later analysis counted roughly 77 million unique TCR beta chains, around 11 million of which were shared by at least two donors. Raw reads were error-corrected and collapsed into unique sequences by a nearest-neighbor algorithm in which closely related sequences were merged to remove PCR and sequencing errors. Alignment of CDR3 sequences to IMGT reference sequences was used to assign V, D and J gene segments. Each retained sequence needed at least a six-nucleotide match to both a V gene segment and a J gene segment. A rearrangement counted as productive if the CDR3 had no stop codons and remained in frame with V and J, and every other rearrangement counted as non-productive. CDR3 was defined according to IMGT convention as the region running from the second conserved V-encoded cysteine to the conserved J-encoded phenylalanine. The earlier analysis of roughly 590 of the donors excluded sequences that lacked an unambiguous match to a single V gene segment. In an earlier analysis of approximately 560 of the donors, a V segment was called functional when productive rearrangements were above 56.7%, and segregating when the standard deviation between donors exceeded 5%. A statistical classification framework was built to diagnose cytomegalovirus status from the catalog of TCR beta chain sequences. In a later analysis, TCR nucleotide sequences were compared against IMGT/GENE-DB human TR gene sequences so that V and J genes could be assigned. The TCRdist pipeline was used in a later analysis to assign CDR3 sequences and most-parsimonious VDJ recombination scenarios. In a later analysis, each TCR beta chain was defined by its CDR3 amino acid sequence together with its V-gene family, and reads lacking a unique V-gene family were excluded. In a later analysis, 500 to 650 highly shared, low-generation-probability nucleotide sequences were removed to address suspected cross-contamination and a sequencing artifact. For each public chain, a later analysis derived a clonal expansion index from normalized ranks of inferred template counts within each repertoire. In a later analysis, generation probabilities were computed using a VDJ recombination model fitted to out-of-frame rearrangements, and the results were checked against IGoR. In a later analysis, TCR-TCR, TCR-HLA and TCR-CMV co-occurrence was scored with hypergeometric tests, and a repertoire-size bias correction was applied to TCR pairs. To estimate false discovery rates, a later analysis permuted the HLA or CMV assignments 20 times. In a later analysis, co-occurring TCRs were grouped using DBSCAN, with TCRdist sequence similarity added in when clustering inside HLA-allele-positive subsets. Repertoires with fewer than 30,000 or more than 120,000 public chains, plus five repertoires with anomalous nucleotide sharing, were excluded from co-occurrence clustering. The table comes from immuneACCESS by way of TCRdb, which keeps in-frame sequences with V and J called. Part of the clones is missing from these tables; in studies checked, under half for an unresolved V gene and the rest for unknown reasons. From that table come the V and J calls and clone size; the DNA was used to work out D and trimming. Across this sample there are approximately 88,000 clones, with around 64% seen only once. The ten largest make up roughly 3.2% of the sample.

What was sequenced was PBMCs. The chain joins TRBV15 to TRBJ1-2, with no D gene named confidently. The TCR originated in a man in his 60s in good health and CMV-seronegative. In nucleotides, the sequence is TGTGCCACCAGCAGAGATCTAGGAAATGGCTACACCTTC. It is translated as CATSRDLGNGYTF.